What follows is one TCR beta chain and its context. As yet, its antigen is unknown. Because the CDR3's place on the DNA is in doubt, the DNA is left out and the CDR3 is given as listed by TCRdb. The germline gives CDR1 MNHEY, CDR2 SMNVEV (reference sequence). The CDR3 totals 14 residues, both ends included. Under the authors' procedure: Junction-only sequences without quality scores came from ImmunoSEQ, so filtering differed. Sequencing used immunoSEQ multiplex PCR; TCRdb keeps in-frame clones, though not all of them. That table supplies the V and J calls and clone size; D and trimming were determined from the DNA. Among hundreds of thousands of clones listed, less than 85% were seen once. The study enrolled healthy HIV-negative adults without recent acute infections or vaccinations as donors. The data stem from a study of shared clonotypes between healthy human individuals. General study findings and limits: Shared clonotypes across all four donors exceeded non-shared ones in generation probability.

The clonotype originates from a woman between 25 and 40 years old in good health. This rearrangement joins TRBV27 to TRBJ1-1; the table's D call, TRBD1, was not checked against the DNA. The sequenced sample was memory CD4+ T cells sorted from blood. The sample's subset: CD45RA-negative fraction. The CDR3 protein is CASSFLAGNTEAFF.